Presented here are 9 T cell receptor beta chains from one specimen sequenced in a study of shared clonotypes between healthy human individuals (dated by TCRdb to the early 2020s). The library relied on the immunoSEQ multiplex PCR assay. This immuneACCESS table, as held by TCRdb, lists in-frame sequences with V and J called but not all clones. Of the missing ones, under half trace to an unresolved V gene in checked studies; the others have no known cause. The sample table holds around 2,000,000 clones, of which about 93% were seen once. Together, the top ten hold under 2% of the sample. CD8 naive samples were CD45RO-negative cells positively selected for CCR7, giving a CD45RA+CCR7+ population that excluded TemRA cells. The sample was naive CD8+ T cells from PBMCs. The cell subset or site tag for this specimen amounts to: CD45RA+CCR7+. The receptors shown here come from a man between 18 and 29 years old in good health. Some clones in this sample may be carry-over from other donors' samples.

This sequence joins TRBV28 and TRBJ2-3; 10 bases align to TRBD2. V lost 5 bases, J lost 2 bases, and 10 bases stayed unmatched. Germline loops: CDR1 MDHEN, CDR2 SYDVKM. The CDR3 contains 17 residues. The CDR3, as DNA: TGTGCCAGCAGTCCCTATCGGACTAGCGGAAACACAGATACGCAGTATTTT. Encoded protein: CASSPYRTSGNTDTQYF.

This chain links TRBV28 with TRBJ2-7; 7 bases are a match to TRBD1. CDR3 length: 14 residues. The J segment lost 5 bases and the V segment lost 6 bases, leaving 10 bases of the junction unmatched. Germline V gene data show CDR1 as MDHEN and CDR2 as SYDVKM. CDR3 in amino acids: CASSYTTGAHEQYF. CDR3 nucleotide sequence: TGTGCCAGCAGCTATACTACAGGGGCCCACGAGCAGTACTTC.

This clone was counted once. The chain is built from TRBV10-2 and TRBJ1-1; perhaps TRBD1 as D (6 bases). CDR1 and CDR2 (germline): WSHSY, SAAADI. V was trimmed by 6 bases and J by 2 bases, leaving 10 bases between them. This CDR3 has 13 residues. As DNA, the CDR3 is TGCGCCAGCAGGGAGGACAGTAACACTGAAGCTTTCTTT. It yields the protein CASREDSNTEAFF.

This chain links TRBV28 with TRBJ1-5; unclear D gene. Trimming took off 5 bases at V and 10 bases at J, with 12 bases between the two ends. The germline V gene has CDR1 MDHEN and CDR2 SYDVKM. The CDR3 is made up of 12 amino acids. In DNA, the CDR3 is TGTGCCAGCAGTCCCCGGCCTATTCCCCAGCATTTT. As protein: CASSPRPIPQHF.

The chain links TRBV15 to TRBJ2-7; D remains unclear. This CDR3 spans 14 amino acids. Germline V gene data show CDR1 as LNHNV and CDR2 as YYDKDF (reference sequence). V was pared by 0 bases and J by 4 bases, with 10 bases between. CDR3: CATSRDNSLYEQYF. Written as DNA, the CDR3 is TGTGCCACCAGCAGAGATAACTCCCTATACGAGCAGTACTTC.

CDR3 residues: CASSSGLAGSLSDDNEQFF. In nucleotides, the CDR3 is TGTGCCAGCAGCTCGGGACTAGCGGGCTCCCTATCTGACGACAATGAGCAGTTCTTC. The V call is TRBV7-6, the J call TRBJ2-1, with TRBD2 matching over 12 bases. The V gene end was trimmed by 4 bases and the J gene end by 5 bases; junction bases not matched to a gene: 15. CDR1 and CDR2 from the germline V gene are SGHVS and FNYEAQ. The CDR3 runs to 19 residues.

As concerns this clone: This same CDR3 is encoded by further DNA sequences in the sample. CDR3 sequence (DNA): TGTGCCAGCAGCTTAGGGGGCCTGAAAGAGACCCAGTACTTC. Protein: CASSLGGLKETQYF. The chain links TRBV7-9 to TRBJ2-5, with D possibly matching TRBD1 (5 bases). The V gene's germline CDR1 is SEHNR and CDR2 FQNEAQ (reference sequence). The CDR3 is 14 residues long. Trimming shortened V by 1 base and J by 3 bases, and 9 bases separated the two germline ends. Variable domain in full (rest from reference TRBV7-9 and TRBJ2-5): DTGVSQNPRHKITKRGQNVTFRCDPISEHNRLYWYRQTLGQGPEFLTYFQNEAQLEKSRLLSDRFSAERPKGSFSTLEIQRTEQGDSAMYLCASSLGGLKETQYFGPGTRLLVL.

This clone has a handful of counts. The chain has TRBV11-2 and TRBJ1-5; TRBD1 agrees at 7 bases. Trimming removed 3 bases from V and 7 bases from J; junction bases left unmatched: 0. This CDR3 comprises 12 residues. Germline V gives CDR1 SGHAT, CDR2 FQNNGV. In nucleotides, the CDR3 is TGTGCCAGCAGCTTGGACAGGCAGCCCCAGCATTTT. This gives the protein CASSLDRQPQHF.

The chain joins TRBV2 to TRBJ2-7; 9 nucleotides line up with TRBD1. V shed 2 bases, J shed 3 bases, and the junction held 5 bases outside the gene matches. The CDR3 runs 15 residues. The germline V gene has CDR1 SNHLY and CDR2 FYNNEI. CDR3 nucleotides: TGTGCCAGCAGTGAAAGACAGGGGGTTCGCTACGAGCAGTACTTC. It encodes CASSERQGVRYEQYF.